This entry describes one TCR beta chain. The target antigen is unknown. Per germline, CDR1 LGHNA and CDR2 YSLEER. The CDR3 is made up of 21 amino acids. V shed 1 base and J 4 bases; nucleotides not matched to a gene: 18. This specimen belongs to a study of neoadjuvant nivolumab and ipilimumab in lung cancer. Study-wide background: Patients got nivolumab 3 mg/kg on days 1, 15 and 29; combination added ipilimumab 1 mg/kg day 1.

General observations from the study: Only a single major-pathologic-response sample was available for clonality analysis. TCR receptors were sequenced in few samples. Compared with tumor-adjacent uninvolved lung, resected tumors showed greater richness and clonality.

Here immunoSEQ multiplex PCR was the method, and the copy in TCRdb shows in-frame clones only, minus some. The data contain about 23,000 clones, roughly 84% of them singletons. The sample was peripheral blood, taken before neoadjuvant nivolumab, alone or with ipilimumab. This receptor was obtained from an adult with non-small cell lung cancer. The chain joins TRBV4-3 to TRBJ2-1; the match to TRBD2 covers 11 bases. This CDR3 reads CASSQAIPGLAAPRMYNEQFF. DNA for the CDR3: TGCGCCAGCAGCCAAGCCATACCGGGACTAGCGGCGCCGCGAATGTACAATGAGCAGTTCTTC.